Listed here are 26 T cell receptor beta chains from one sample, sequenced in a study of Ad26.COV2.S vaccination and SARS-CoV-2 variants. As to treatment: over 15 received Ad26.COV2.S at low or high dose, single or two shots; about 5 received placebo; per-sample allocation not given. Sampling occurred on day 63 after the first vaccine or placebo injection. TCRdb's table, derived via immunoSEQ multiplex PCR, lists solely in-frame clones and lacks some. Altogether around 370,000 clones are present, about 85% being singletons, with the ten largest covering about 3.5%. Sequencing used peripheral blood, obtained in a trial of Ad26.COV2.S vaccine versus placebo. These receptors were obtained from a person aged 18 to 59 who received the Ad26.COV2.S COVID-19 vaccine or a placebo.

CDR3 amino acids: CASKWGQGSYEQYF. The CDR3 region has the DNA TGTGCCAGCAAATGGGGGCAGGGTAGCTACGAGCAGTACTTC. The chain recombines TRBV27 with TRBJ2-7; possible D gene TRBD1, 6 bases. V shed 7 bases and J shed 3 bases, with 16 bases lying between them. This CDR3 is built from 14 residues. CDR1 is MNHEY, CDR2 SMNVEV, per germline (reference sequence).

The chain employs TRBV5-1 and TRBJ2-1, with D possibly TRBD1 on 5 matching bases. V was pared by 0 bases and J by 8 bases, with 9 bases between. This CDR3 comprises 13 residues. CDR1 is SGHRS, CDR2 YFSETQ, per germline. The CDR3 region is CASSLALGDEQFF. In DNA, the CDR3 is TGCGCCAGCAGCTTGGCCCTAGGGGATGAGCAGTTCTTC.

J is TRBJ2-3 and V is TRBV9; TRBD1 agrees at 10 bases. The V segment lost 3 bases and the J segment 1 base; nucleotides outside the gene matches: 5. The V gene's germline CDR1 is SGDLS and CDR2 YYNGEE. The CDR3 covers 16 residues. This CDR3 reads CASSGGTGDRTDTQYF. CDR3 DNA sequence: TGTGCCAGCAGCGGTGGGACAGGGGACCGCACAGATACGCAGTATTTT.

The V and J genes are TRBV5-8 and TRBJ1-5; TRBD1 aligns across 7 bases. The CDR3 runs 15 residues. Looked up from germline, CDR1 is SGHTS and CDR2 is YDEGEE. V was clipped by 0 bases and J by 7 bases; unmatched bases: 7. This CDR3 is CASSLGPGGYQPQHF. The CDR3 DNA is TGTGCCAGCAGCTTGGGGCCAGGGGGATACCAGCCCCAGCATTTT.

V and J are TRBV9 and TRBJ2-5; 15 nucleotides agree with TRBD2. The V segment lost 0 bases and the J segment 5 bases; nucleotides outside the gene matches: 14. The germline V gene encodes CDR1 SGDLS and CDR2 YYNGEE. The length of the CDR3 is 20 residues. DNA of the CDR3: TGTGCCAGCAGCGTAGGTTGGACTAGCGGGGGGGTAAACCTCAGGGAGACCCAGTACTTC. This sequence encodes CASSVGWTSGGVNLRETQYF. Using reference TRBV9 and TRBJ2-5 for the parts outside the CDR3, the full variable domain is DSGVTQTPKHLITATGQRVTLRCSPRSGDLSVYWYQQSLDQGLQFLIQYYNGEERAKGNILERFSAQQFPDLHSELNLSSLELGDSALYFCASSVGWTSGGVNLRETQYFGPGTRLLVL.

The genes are TRBV28 and TRBJ2-5; 14 bases fit TRBD2. Trimming at V came to 3 bases and at J to 2 bases, leaving 5 bases not matched to a gene. The CDR3 loop spans 17 amino acids. CDR1 and CDR2 (germline): MDHEN, SYDVKM. The CDR3 bases are TGTGCCAGCAGTTTCCCGGGACTAGCGGGAGATCAAGAGACCCAGTACTTC. Translated, it gives CASSFPGLAGDQETQYF. Full variable domain (remainder filled in from reference TRBV28 and TRBJ2-5): DVKVTQSSRYLVKRTGEKVFLECVQDMDHENMFWYRQDPGLGLRLIYFSYDVKMKEKGDIPEGYSVSREKKERFSLILESASTNQTSMYLCASSFPGLAGDQETQYFGPGTRLLVL.

The rearrangement joins TRBV12-3 or TRBV12-4 to TRBJ2-7; a possible D gene is TRBD1 (6 bases). The CDR3 length is 13 residues. The V gene lost 7 bases and the J gene lost 2 bases, with 12 bases spanning the gap. In nucleotides, the CDR3 is TGTGCCAGCAACCGGGACACCGCCTACGAGCAGTACTTC. Translating it yields CASNRDTAYEQYF.

The V gene is TRBV24-1, the J gene TRBJ2-3, with a possible D match to TRBD1 (5 bases). V was shortened by 7 bases and J by 0 bases, with 13 bases between the two germline ends. The CDR3 is made up of 15 amino acids. Per the germline V gene, CDR1 is KGHDR and CDR2 is SFDVKD. CDR3 DNA sequence: TGTGCCACCAGATCAGGGCGAACTAGCACAGATACGCAGTATTTT. Encoded protein: CATRSGRTSTDTQYF.

The chain has TRBV4-1 and TRBJ1-6; D unclear. Germline-derived CDR1 and CDR2 are MGHRA and YSYEKL. Trimming left V 6 bases short and J 7 bases short, with 10 bases between. The CDR3 loop spans 13 amino acids. The CDR3: CASRRSLNSPLHF. CDR3 bases: TGCGCCAGCAGGCGCTCTCTAAATTCACCCCTCCACTTT.

The genes are TRBV30 and TRBJ1-5, with 7 bases identical to TRBD1. The CDR3 sequence is 13 residues long. Germline CDR1 and CDR2: GTSNPN and SVGIG (reference sequence). Germline trimming cut 1 base from V and 6 bases from J; bases unmatched to any gene: 3. The CDR3 is CAWSGQGPQPQHF. The CDR3 DNA follows: TGTGCCTGGAGTGGACAGGGACCTCAGCCCCAGCATTTT.

CDR3 in amino acids: CAWTNRGGNSPLHF. The DNA of the CDR3 is TGTGCCTGGACTAACAGGGGGGGAAATTCACCCCTCCACTTT. The chain links TRBV30 to TRBJ1-6; TRBD1 aligns across 8 bases. The CDR3 length is 14 residues. From germline, CDR1 is GTSNPN and CDR2 SVGIG (reference sequence). The J segment lost 7 bases and the V segment lost 4 bases, leaving 6 bases of the junction unmatched.

V usage is TRBV3-1 (or the pseudogene TRBV3-2) and J usage is TRBJ2-2, with D maybe TRBD2 (7 bases). The V and J ends lost 0 bases and 4 bases respectively, with 12 bases between them. The CDR3 is made up of 16 amino acids. Germline V lookup: CDR1 LGHDT, CDR2 YNNKEL (reference sequence). CDR3 bases: TGTGCCAGCAGCCAAGATTCGGGGGGCGGCACCGGGGAGCTGTTTTTT. This encodes CASSQDSGGGTGELFF.

This sequence joins TRBV29-1 and TRBJ1-2, with D perhaps TRBD1 (6 bases). The V end lost 7 bases, the J end lost 8 bases, and 20 bases lay between the germline ends. CDR3 size: 13 residues. The V gene's germline CDR1 is SQVTM and CDR2 ANQGSEA. For the CDR3, the DNA is TGCAGCGCCATAGGACAGTCTAGTGGGGGCTACACCTTC. Translation gives CSAIGQSSGGYTF. Using reference TRBV29-1 and TRBJ1-2 for the parts outside the CDR3, the full variable domain is SAVISQKPSRDICQRGTSLTIQCQVDSQVTMMFWYRQQPGQSLTLIATANQGSEATYESGFVIDKFPISRPNLTFSTLTVSNMSPEDSSIYLCSAIGQSSGGYTFGSGTRLTVV.

The DNA of the CDR3 is TGTGCCAGCAGTTACGCAGGGGTCAGCTCCTACGAGCAGTACTTC. Residues: CASSYAGVSSYEQYF. V gene TRBV6-2 or TRBV6-3 combines with J gene TRBJ2-7; TRBD1 might be the D (6 bases). Germline CDR1 and CDR2: MNHEY and SVGEGT. The V end was cut by 2 bases, the J end by 0 bases, with 11 bases between. The CDR3 totals 15 residues.

The chain carries TRBV6-1 and TRBJ2-4; 8 positions agree with TRBD1. Germline V gene lookup returns CDR1 MNHNS and CDR2 SASEGT. J was trimmed by 7 bases and V by 3 bases; bases with no gene match: 5. The CDR3 extends over 14 amino acids. The CDR3 DNA follows: TGTGCCAGCAGTGATAGACAGGGGTGGAACATTCAGTACTTC. It translates to CASSDRQGWNIQYF.

The V call is TRBV19, the J call TRBJ1-1; D ambiguous. Germline V gene data show CDR1 as LNHDA and CDR2 as SQIVND (reference sequence). The CDR3 contains 15 residues. The ends were cut back, 0 bases at V and 6 bases at J, with 14 bases in the middle. CDR3: CASSIEAGFGAEAFF. The CDR3 DNA sequence: TGTGCCAGTAGTATAGAGGCGGGCTTCGGGGCTGAAGCTTTCTTT.

The chain links TRBV10-3 to TRBJ1-5, with D perhaps matching TRBD1 (6 bases). Looked up from germline, CDR1 is ENHRY and CDR2 is SYGVKD. This CDR3 contains 12 residues. The germline V and J ends were trimmed by 8 bases and 4 bases, with 9 bases remaining between them. This CDR3 is CAIGRGNQPQHF. CDR3 in DNA: TGTGCCATCGGGAGGGGGAATCAGCCCCAGCATTTT.

The chain couples TRBV6-2 or TRBV6-3 to TRBJ2-1; weak D call: TRBD2 (6 bases). Trimming removed 4 bases from V and 12 bases from J, with 10 bases in between. This CDR3 has 11 amino acids. Per germline, CDR1 MNHEY and CDR2 SVGEGT. As DNA, the CDR3 is TGTGCCAGCAGTTCCGGGACTTGGCAGTTCTTC. Translation: CASSSGTWQFF.

This clone was detected only a few times. This chain joins TRBV19 and TRBJ1-5, with 8 bases lining up with TRBD1. CDR3 length: 16 residues. The germline V gene encodes CDR1 LNHDA and CDR2 SQIVND (reference sequence). J lost 1 base, V lost 5 bases, and 7 bases had no gene match. The CDR3 is CASSARTGRSNQPQHF. The CDR3 DNA reads as TGTGCCAGTAGTGCCCGGACAGGGCGAAGCAATCAGCCCCAGCATTTT.

This chain joins TRBV13 and TRBJ1-5, with D unclear. Germline V lookup: CDR1 PRHDT, CDR2 FYEKMQ (reference sequence). There are 15 residues in the CDR3. V shed 0 bases and J shed 3 bases, with 9 bases lying between them. The CDR3 bases are TGTGCCAGCAGCTTAGGGAGGGAGCCCAATCAGCCCCAGCATTTT. The encoded protein is CASSLGREPNQPQHF.

Ten or more counts support this clone. J is TRBJ2-3 and V is TRBV6-4; D is unresolved. The CDR3 runs 16 residues. V dropped 0 bases and J dropped 1 base, with 11 bases sitting between them. Germline CDR1 MRHNA, CDR2 SNTAGT. In DNA form, the CDR3 reads TGTGCCAGCAGTGACTCGGCCGTGGGTGGCACAGATACGCAGTATTTT. Translating gives CASSDSAVGGTDTQYF.

In its sample, this clone was seen a few times. This chain connects TRBV7-2 to TRBJ1-4, with no clear D. V dropped 3 bases and J dropped 0 bases, with 8 bases sitting between them. In germline, CDR1 is SGHTA, CDR2 FQGNSA. This CDR3 is 15 amino acids long. The chain's CDR3 is CASSFNRATNEKLFF. DNA of the CDR3: TGTGCCAGCAGCTTTAACAGAGCAACTAATGAAAAACTGTTTTTT.

V and J are TRBV6-4 and TRBJ2-2, with D perhaps assigned TRBD1 or TRBD2 (6 bases each). CDR3 length: 14 residues. Trimming took 2 bases from V and 4 from J, leaving 8 bases between them. Germline V gene lookup returns CDR1 MRHNA and CDR2 SNTAGT. DNA of the CDR3: TGTGCCAGCAGTGACAGGGGGGCCACCGGGGAGCTGTTTTTT. Translation gives CASSDRGATGELFF.

The rearrangement links TRBV15 to TRBJ1-4, with D perhaps TRBD1 (6 bases). The germline V gene has CDR1 LNHNV and CDR2 YYDKDF (reference sequence). V lost 5 bases, J lost 0 bases, and 10 bases lay in between. CDR3 length equals 15 residues. CDR3 amino acids: CATSEGGATNEKLFF. The CDR3 DNA follows: TGTGCCACCAGCGAAGGGGGGGCAACTAATGAAAAACTGTTTTTT.

The chain recombines TRBV27 with TRBJ2-2, with TRBD1 matching over 7 bases. Trimming cost V 5 bases and J 4 bases; bases outside gene matches: 19. CDR3 size: 19 residues. Germline V CDR1 and CDR2: MNHEY, SMNVEV (reference sequence). The CDR3 DNA sequence: TGTGCCAGCAGTCCACATCGGACAGGCCAAAATGGGGGCACCGGGGAGCTGTTTTTT. Translation gives CASSPHRTGQNGGTGELFF.

The chain recombines TRBV7-9 with TRBJ1-2; D remains unclear. With 1 base removed from V and 5 bases from J, the gap between germline ends came to 14 bases. The CDR3 consists of 15 residues. In germline, CDR1 is SEHNR, CDR2 FQNEAQ (reference sequence). The CDR3 DNA reads as TGTGCCAGCAGCTTAGGAACGGGGAATGGGTATGGCTACACCTTC. Residues: CASSLGTGNGYGYTF.